This T cell receptor beta chain was sequenced in a study of response to subunit inactivated influenza vaccine. Findings of the study overall: Each seasonal influenza vaccination, the authors suggested, recruits few new T cells.

Points on this clonotype: What it binds is unknown.

This CDR3 has 13 residues. From germline, CDR1 is SQVTM and CDR2 ANQGSEA. The V and J ends lost 4 bases and 3 bases respectively, with 11 bases between them. MiXCR, applied by TCRdb to the RT-PCR reads, yields one record per CDR3 protein. The sample records around 850,000 distinct CDR3 sequences, roughly 18% being singletons. The sequencing used PBMCs from blood, collected roughly 5 days after vaccination. This chain connects TRBV29-1 to TRBJ2-3; perhaps TRBD1 as D (6 bases). This clonotype was obtained from a man aged 50-60 years who received an inactivated influenza vaccine. CDR3 sequence (DNA): TGCAGCGTTGTCAGGGGCGAAACAGATACGCAGTATTTT. As protein: CSVVRGETDTQYF.